These 30 T cell receptor beta chains share one sample of origin, sequenced in a study of technical replicates of blood from several donors. The method was immunoSEQ multiplex PCR; TCRdb's version includes in-frame clones alone and lacks a portion of them. The sample includes about 85,000 clones, just under 95% of them seen just once. The sequenced sample consisted of T cells isolated from PBMCs. These receptors were collected from a human donor in good health.

This chain joins TRBV6-4 and TRBJ2-1, with D tentatively TRBD2 (5 bases). Trimming stripped 4 bases from V and 10 bases from J, with 14 bases between. The CDR3 contains 13 residues. CDR1 is MRHNA, CDR2 SNTAGT, per germline. The CDR3 DNA sequence: TGTGCCAGCAGTGTAGAGGTCTCGGGGGAGCAGTTCTTC. It specifies CASSVEVSGEQFF.

This chain joins TRBV7-9 and TRBJ2-1, with TRBD2 identical over 12 bases. The CDR3 is made up of 19 amino acids. Germline-derived CDR1 and CDR2 are SEHNR and FQNEAQ (reference sequence). Trimming at V came to 2 bases and at J to 3 bases, leaving 11 bases not matched to a gene. The CDR3 protein is CASSLSARLAGEHYNEQFF. The CDR3 DNA sequence: TGTGCCAGCAGCTTATCTGCGAGACTAGCGGGAGAACACTACAATGAGCAGTTCTTC. The variable domain in full, completed from reference TRBV7-9 and TRBJ2-1, reads DTGVSQNPRHKITKRGQNVTFRCDPISEHNRLYWYRQTLGQGPEFLTYFQNEAQLEKSRLLSDRFSAERPKGSFSTLEIQRTEQGDSAMYLCASSLSARLAGEHYNEQFFGPGTRLTVL.

In its sample, this clone was seen once. The V call is TRBV19, the J call TRBJ2-1, with a possible D match to TRBD1 (6 bases). The CDR3 runs 17 residues. V lost 3 bases, J lost 12 bases, and 27 bases lay in between. Germline CDR1 LNHDA, CDR2 SQIVND (reference sequence). The CDR3 loop is CASSILFGGMRVDWQFF. CDR3 nucleotide sequence: TGTGCCAGTAGTATTCTTTTTGGGGGCATGAGAGTCGATTGGCAGTTCTTC.

The chain couples TRBV7-3 to TRBJ2-7, with 8 nucleotides matching TRBD1. The V gene end was trimmed by 6 bases and the J gene end by 5 bases; junction bases not matched to a gene: 9. The CDR3 runs 14 residues. Germline CDR1 SGHTA, CDR2 FQGTGA. The CDR3 region is CASSLTGGSDEQYF. CDR3 DNA: TGTGCCAGCAGTCTAACAGGGGGTTCGGACGAGCAGTACTTC.

This chain joins TRBV20-1 and TRBJ1-3; no definite D call. This CDR3 contains 11 residues. The germline V and J ends were trimmed by 7 bases and 4 bases, with 8 bases remaining between them. Germline V lookup: CDR1 DFQATT, CDR2 SNEGSKA (reference sequence). For the CDR3, the DNA is TGCAGTGTTGGGCACGGAAACACCATATATTTT. It is translated as CSVGHGNTIYF.

This clone came up once. This chain uses TRBV6-6 with TRBJ2-2, with D possibly TRBD2 on 5 matching bases. The CDR3 length is 16 residues. V shed 2 bases and J shed 5 bases, with 15 bases lying between them. Germline CDR1 MNHNY, CDR2 SVGAGI (reference sequence). The CDR3 DNA reads TGTGCCAGCAGTTACCTCCGGGGTTCCGGGACCGGGGAGCTGTTTTTT. Translated, it gives CASSYLRGSGTGELFF.

This chain connects TRBV21-1 to TRBJ2-7; the table's D call of TRBD1 was not tested on the DNA. TRBV21-1 counts as a pseudogene. The CDR3 consists of 17 residues. The DNA of the CDR3 is TGTGCCAGCTTGACTAAATCTAAGGGGGTAAACATCTGCGAGCAGTACTTC. The encoded protein is CASLTKSKGVNICEQYF.

V is TRBV27 and J is TRBJ2-7; 10 bases align to TRBD2. There are 16 residues in the CDR3. CDR1 is MNHEY and CDR2 is SMNVEV in the germline V gene (reference sequence). The trim removed 7 bases at V and 5 bases at J, leaving 14 bases unmatched. The CDR3 region is CASIWKAGGPWNEQYF. The DNA for the CDR3 is TGTGCCAGCATATGGAAAGCGGGAGGGCCCTGGAACGAGCAGTACTTC.

This clone came up once. The chain is built from TRBV10-1 and TRBJ2-7; D gene unclear. Trimming took 3 bases from V and 2 from J, leaving 8 bases between them. The length of the CDR3 is 13 residues. The germline V gene encodes CDR1 WNHNN and CDR2 SYGVQD (reference sequence). The CDR3 spells CASSDGPAYEQYF. The CDR3 region has the DNA TGCGCCAGCAGTGATGGGCCGGCCTACGAGCAGTACTTC.

The chain couples TRBV9 to TRBJ2-7; 10 bases align to TRBD1. Germline V gives CDR1 SGDLS, CDR2 YYNGEE. The ends lost 3 bases at V and 5 bases at J; junction bases unmatched: 2. The CDR3 loop spans 13 amino acids. The CDR3 sequence: CASSGTGGDEQYF. The CDR3 bases are TGTGCCAGCAGCGGGACAGGGGGAGACGAGCAGTACTTC. The full variable domain, rest sourced from reference TRBV9 and TRBJ2-7, is DSGVTQTPKHLITATGQRVTLRCSPRSGDLSVYWYQQSLDQGLQFLIQYYNGEERAKGNILERFSAQQFPDLHSELNLSSLELGDSALYFCASSGTGGDEQYFGPGTRLTVT.

The chain employs TRBV19 and TRBJ1-1; 7 bases line up with TRBD1. Germline lookup yields CDR1 LNHDA and CDR2 SQIVND (reference sequence). The CDR3 length is 18 residues. V shed 2 bases, J shed 5 bases, and the junction held 17 bases outside the gene matches. CDR3 DNA: TGTGCCAGTAGTATATCCGGGACCAGGGGGATACCGGGAACTGAAGCTTTCTTT. This sequence encodes CASSISGTRGIPGTEAFF.

CDR3: CASSGGLAGFYNEQFF. CDR3 in DNA: TGTGCCAGCAGTGGGGGCCTAGCGGGCTTCTACAATGAGCAGTTCTTC. The chain recombines TRBV27 with TRBJ2-1, with 8 bases fitting TRBD2. Germline values: CDR1 MNHEY, CDR2 SMNVEV (reference sequence). The V segment lost 5 bases and the J segment 3 bases; nucleotides outside the gene matches: 9. This CDR3 comprises 16 residues.

This clone was seen a single time. This chain uses TRBV30 with TRBJ1-2, with D uncertain. The CDR3 is 13 amino acids. Looked up from germline, CDR1 is GTSNPN and CDR2 is SVGIG (reference sequence). Trimming removed 5 bases from V and 4 bases from J, with 14 bases in between. CDR3 coding DNA: TGTGCCTGGTGGGAGAAAGGGATCTATGGCTACACCTTC. It encodes CAWWEKGIYGYTF.

The gene calls are TRBV30 and TRBJ1-1; perhaps TRBD1 as D (6 bases). This CDR3 comprises 14 residues. Germline V gene lookup returns CDR1 GTSNPN and CDR2 SVGIG (reference sequence). V shed 3 bases and J shed 11 bases, with 22 bases lying between them. The CDR3 is CAWRGQLQTSAAFF. CDR3 sequence (DNA): TGTGCCTGGAGGGGACAATTACAAACCTCTGCGGCTTTCTTT.

The chain uses TRBV5-6 and TRBJ2-7; 9 nucleotides align to TRBD1. This CDR3 is built from 16 residues. V shed 1 base and J 6 bases; nucleotides not matched to a gene: 11. Germline lookup yields CDR1 SGHDT and CDR2 YYEEEE. In DNA, the CDR3 is TGTGCCAGCAGCTTGAAAGGGACAGGGTCCAGGCGCGAGCAGTACTTC. Its translation: CASSLKGTGSRREQYF.

This chain joins TRBV6-5 and TRBJ1-2; TRBD1 matches at 9 bases. The germline V gene has CDR1 MNHEY and CDR2 SVGAGI. CDR3 length: 15 residues. J was trimmed by 1 base and V by 5 bases; bases with no gene match: 5. In DNA form, the CDR3 reads TGTGCCAGCAGTCCTCGGGACAGGGATAACTATGGCTACACCTTC. This gives the protein CASSPRDRDNYGYTF.

This chain connects TRBV2 to TRBJ2-3, with D possibly matching TRBD1 (5 bases). CDR3 length: 14 amino acids. Trimming pared 7 bases from V and 2 bases from J, leaving 13 bases between. Per germline, CDR1 SNHLY and CDR2 FYNNEI. The CDR3 loop is CASTARVYTDTQYF. In DNA, the CDR3 is TGTGCCAGCACTGCCAGGGTGTACACAGATACGCAGTATTTT.

The V gene is TRBV10-2, the J gene TRBJ2-5, with TRBD2 matching over 7 bases. There are 15 residues in the CDR3. Trimming removed 6 bases from V and 3 bases from J; junction bases left unmatched: 10. Germline values: CDR1 WSHSY, CDR2 SAAADI. The DNA of the CDR3 is TGCGCCAGCAGGGCCCTAACTAGCGCCAAAGAGACCCAGTACTTC. This encodes CASRALTSAKETQYF.

This chain links TRBV2 with TRBJ2-3, with 7 nucleotides matching TRBD2. V dropped 3 bases and J dropped 6; count of bases not matched to a gene: 12. The length of the CDR3 is 16 residues. In germline, CDR1 is SNHLY, CDR2 FYNNEI. CDR3 nucleotides: TGTGCCAGCAGTGATAGTCTAGCGGTGAGTGCGGATACGCAGTATTTT. It translates to CASSDSLAVSADTQYF. The entire variable domain, with the rest obtained from reference TRBV2 and TRBJ2-3, is as follows: EPEVTQTPSHQVTQMGQEVILRCVPISNHLYFYWYRQILGQKVEFLVSFYNNEISEKSEIFDDQFSVERPDGSNFTLKIRSTKLEDSAMYFCASSDSLAVSADTQYFGPGTRLTVL.

The chain is built from TRBV4-1 and TRBJ2-2; TRBD2 might be the D (6 bases). Trimming left V 6 bases short and J 7 bases short, with 18 bases between. Germline lookup yields CDR1 MGHRA and CDR2 YSYEKL. The CDR3 loop spans 15 amino acids. Written as DNA, the CDR3 is TGCGCCAGCAGATTAGTGGTCAGGCGGGACGGGGAGCTGTTTTTT. Its translation: CASRLVVRRDGELFF.

This clone appeared a single time. This sequence joins TRBV28 and TRBJ2-7; no firm D call. CDR1 MDHEN and CDR2 SYDVKM come from the germline V gene. The V gene lost 1 base and the J gene lost 0 bases, with 10 bases spanning the gap. The CDR3 is 15 residues long. CDR3 in amino acids: CASSLSAGLSYEQYF. The CDR3 DNA is TGTGCCAGCAGTTTATCGGCAGGCCTCTCCTACGAGCAGTACTTC.

V is TRBV19 and J is TRBJ2-5, with 10 bases fitting TRBD1. The germline V gene encodes CDR1 LNHDA and CDR2 SQIVND (reference sequence). The CDR3 consists of 15 residues. V was pared by 7 bases and J by 4 bases, with 9 bases of the junction left unmatched. CDR3 sequence (DNA): TGTGCCAGTAACTTGGACAGGGGGGGGAGAGAGACCCAGTACTTC. Translation: CASNLDRGGRETQYF. Looking up the rest from reference TRBV19 and TRBJ2-5 gives the full variable domain: DGGITQSPKYLFRKEGQNVTLSCEQNLNHDAMYWYRQDPGQGLRLIYYSQIVNDFQKGDIAEGYSVSREKKESFPLTVTSAQKNPTAFYLCASNLDRGGRETQYFGPGTRLLVL.

The chain is built from TRBV7-2 and TRBJ1-4, with 11 positions matching TRBD1. The CDR3 totals 14 residues. The trim removed 5 bases at V and 8 bases at J, leaving 4 bases unmatched. The germline V gene has CDR1 SGHTA and CDR2 FQGNSA. CDR3 sequence: CASSPGTGGEKLFF. DNA of the CDR3: TGTGCCAGCAGCCCCGGGACAGGGGGGGAAAAACTGTTTTTT.

The genes are TRBV7-2 and TRBJ1-3; D remains unclear. V was pared by 5 bases and J by 4 bases, with 21 bases between. The length of the CDR3 is 17 residues. CDR1 is SGHTA, CDR2 FQGNSA, per germline. The CDR3 sequence is CASSPLGPLYGGNTIYF. CDR3 sequence (DNA): TGTGCCAGCAGCCCCCTAGGTCCCCTGTACGGCGGAAACACCATATATTTT.

The chain links TRBV11-2 to TRBJ2-1; TRBD2 aligns across 11 bases. Per the germline V gene, CDR1 is SGHAT and CDR2 is FQNNGV. V lost 0 bases and J lost 0; bases outside the gene matches: 4. CDR3 length equals 18 residues. The CDR3 DNA reads as TGTGCCAGCAGCTTAGAACTAGCGGGGGCGAGCTCCTACAATGAGCAGTTCTTC. Its protein is CASSLELAGASSYNEQFF.

The rearrangement uses TRBV11-3 and TRBJ1-1; tentative D call: TRBD1 (5 bases). The CDR3 spans 16 residues. Trimming shortened V by 1 base and J by 1 base, and 13 bases separated the two germline ends. Germline assignment: CDR1 SGHNT and CDR2 YENEEA. Here the CDR3 reads CASSLGLREQNTEAFF. CDR3 coding DNA: TGTGCCAGCAGCTTAGGCCTCAGGGAACAGAACACTGAAGCTTTCTTT.

This chain joins TRBV29-1 and TRBJ1-3, with D tentatively TRBD1 (5 bases). V lost 2 bases and J lost 0, with 14 bases in between. CDR1 and CDR2 (germline): SQVTM, ANQGSEA. There are 16 residues in the CDR3. The CDR3 here is CSVESIARDSGNTIYF. Written as DNA, the CDR3 is TGCAGCGTTGAATCTATAGCCAGGGACTCTGGAAACACCATATATTTT.

The chain joins TRBV7-6 to TRBJ1-1; D uncertain. CDR3 length: 15 amino acids. Trimming took 5 bases from V and 0 from J, leaving 13 bases between them. Germline CDR1 is SGHVS and CDR2 is FNYEAQ. The CDR3 region has the DNA TGTGCCAGCAGCCTCACCAGGCTTATGAACACTGAAGCTTTCTTT. Protein: CASSLTRLMNTEAFF.

The rearrangement joins TRBV7-9 to TRBJ2-7; D not certain. CDR3 size: 14 residues. With 4 bases removed from V and 4 bases from J, the gap between germline ends came to 14 bases. From germline, CDR1 is SEHNR and CDR2 FQNEAQ (reference sequence). This CDR3 reads CASSSYRVEYEQYF. The CDR3 DNA reads as TGTGCCAGCAGCTCGTACAGAGTCGAGTACGAGCAGTACTTC.

The count of this clone is one. CDR3 region: CASKFRDRANYGYTF. CDR3 bases: TGTGCCAGCAAATTCCGGGACAGAGCTAACTATGGCTACACCTTC. The rearrangement uses TRBV6-1 and TRBJ1-2, with 7 bases that match TRBD1. The CDR3 extends over 15 amino acids. The V and J ends lost 7 bases and 0 bases, in that order; junction bases with no gene match: 8. Germline CDR1 reads MNHNS; CDR2 reads SASEGT.